A selection of T cell receptor beta chains follows, all from one sample in a study of cytomegalovirus exposure and HLA in healthy donors. This table comes from immunoSEQ multiplex PCR, and its TCRdb copy is limited to in-frame clones, with some not included. The sample shows some 170,000 clones, about 69% of them seen only once. Specimen: PBMCs. The source is a human donor in good health. Each CDR3 is given with its conserved first and last residue. D genes are given only for firm matches.

d_gene,v_gene,j_gene,CDR3aa
NA,TRBV7-2,TRBJ2-2,CASSLGGRGTGELFF
NA,TRBV7-9,TRBJ1-1,CASSSWGGKGSGGTEAFF
TRBD1,TRBV5-1,TRBJ1-1,CASRSQGAAFF
TRBD2,TRBV5-1,TRBJ2-1,CASSLSGVPYNEQFF
TRBD2,TRBV7-3,TRBJ2-3,CASSSGLAADTQYF
TRBD1,TRBV2,TRBJ1-1,CASSSSGQPNTEAFF
NA,TRBV11-2,TRBJ2-7,CASSLDSPAGGEQYF
TRBD1,TRBV5-4,TRBJ1-4,CASSLGQYEKLFF
TRBD1,TRBV19,TRBJ1-1,CASSTRQGSPEAFF
NA,TRBV4-1,TRBJ1-5,CASSQVRGGNQPQHF
TRBD1,TRBV27,TRBJ1-4,CASMRAGGLTREKLFF
NA,TRBV27,TRBJ2-1,CASSFDSYNEQFF
NA,TRBV7-3,TRBJ2-1,CASSLRGGESGYNEQFF
NA,TRBV2,TRBJ1-2,CAPRASPNYGYTF
TRBD2,TRBV2,TRBJ2-5,CASMGSAGQETQYF
TRBD2,TRBV11-2,TRBJ2-2,CASTSRGAGGNTGELFF
TRBD2,TRBV7-6,TRBJ2-1,CASSLGVGTSVNEQFF
NA,TRBV9,TRBJ1-1,CASSVVGGSEAFF
TRBD1,TRBV6-5,TRBJ2-7,CASSSAGQGNYEQYF
NA,TRBV14,TRBJ2-7,CASSPSVRGGLTLYEQYF
NA,TRBV10-1,TRBJ2-1,CASSELLWGAYNEQFF
NA,TRBV27,TRBJ2-7,CASRRTPSYEQYF
NA,TRBV4-3,TRBJ1-5,CASSRTGLGVQPQHF
NA,TRBV13,TRBJ2-5,CASSPRGRGEETQYF
NA,TRBV18,TRBJ2-1,CASSPSALTGRSEQFF
NA,TRBV4-1,TRBJ2-7,CASSFGGDEQYF
TRBD2,TRBV5-4,TRBJ2-2,CASEASGGYTGELFF
TRBD2,TRBV19,TRBJ2-7,CATIGGVYEQYF
NA,TRBV9,TRBJ1-2,CASSVGRGGDYGYTF
NA,TRBV10-1,TRBJ1-1,CASSESGRNMNTEAFF
TRBD2,TRBV9,TRBJ2-7,CASSVGTSGTQYEQYF
TRBD2,TRBV5-1,TRBJ2-1,CASSLGGGEGEQFF
TRBD1,TRBV15,TRBJ1-2,CATSRDREGFGGYTF
NA,TRBV16,TRBJ1-2,CASSHWMEGYTF
TRBD1,TRBV9,TRBJ2-5,CASSLRDRVQETQYF
TRBD1,TRBV4-1,TRBJ1-2,CASSLSGTENYGYTF
NA,TRBV27,TRBJ2-1,CASSVSLEGVNEQFF
NA,TRBV2,NA,CASSLKRRASYEQYF
NA,TRBV7-3,TRBJ1-2,CASSLGQFYGYTF
NA,TRBV4-1,TRBJ1-1,CASSRGPGNTEAFF